The source of this TCR beta chain is a study of blood T cell repertoires in COVID-19. Study in general: COVID-19 samples, acute and convalescent, were from the United States, Italy and Spain. Sources were T cells, B-cell-depleted T cells, or PBMCs; the material itself was cDNA or gDNA.

Adults between about 18 and 95 years of age took part from approximately 24 US areas. This CDR3 has 18 residues. Trimming cost V 2 bases and J 0 bases, with 16 bases left between them. CDR1 and CDR2 (germline): LGHNT, FRNRAP. The data were produced by immunoSEQ multiplex PCR, yet TCRdb's version contains in-frame clones alone and is incomplete. Of 200,000 to 250,000 clones in the sample, approximately 86% were seen once. The receptor comes from a woman under 40 who had been exposed to COVID-19. This sequence joins TRBV12-5 and TRBJ2-2, with a possible D match to TRBD1 (5 bases). The sequencing sample was made of PBMCs or T cells enriched from blood (not recorded which). CDR3 sequence reads: CASGLTLQDDANTGELFF. The CDR3 region has the DNA TGTGCTAGTGGTTTGACCCTACAGGACGACGCGAACACCGGGGAGCTGTTTTTT.